This is a list of T cell receptor beta chains from one sample in a study of CD4+ T cells in melanoma. The assay was immunoSEQ multiplex PCR, and TCRdb's table has in-frame clones only and misses some. The table has some 14,000 clones, roughly 88% seen once. Sequencing input: cells from a culture (not recorded whether cultured in vitro). These receptors were obtained from a human donor with melanoma. Both conserved end residues are part of each CDR3. D genes are given only for firm matches. Clone size is shown for a subset of rows, as once, few, many or a class of expanded clone.

d_gene,j_gene,abundance,v_gene,CDR3aa,CDR3nt
.,TRBJ2-5,.,TRBV7-6,CASSLLVLRSETQYF,TGTGCCAGCAGCTTACTGGTCCTAAGGAGTGAGACCCAGTACTTC
.,TRBJ1-5,.,TRBV7-6,CASSSSVGQPQHF,TGTGCCAGCAGCTCGTCCGTGGGGCAGCCCCAGCATTTT
.,TRBJ1-3,.,TRBV18,CASSSGRGSSGNTIYF,TGTGCCAGCTCATCAGGACGGGGCTCCTCTGGAAACACCATATATTTT
.,TRBJ2-4,.,TRBV6-5,CASSFDRLADIQYF,TGTGCCAGCAGTTTTGACCGCCTCGCCGACATTCAGTACTTC
TRBD2,TRBJ2-5,.,TRBV7-2,CASSLERGRSSGETQYF,TGTGCCAGCAGCTTAGAGCGGGGCCGGAGTTCGGGGGAGACCCAGTACTTC
.,TRBJ2-1,.,TRBV7-3,CASSLEFRTSYNEQFF,TGTGCCAGCAGCTTAGAATTCAGGACTTCTTACAATGAGCAGTTCTTC
TRBD1,TRBJ2-7,.,TRBV7-3,CASSFTGTGGGKYEQYF,TGTGCCAGCAGCTTTACCGGGACAGGGGGCGGGAAGTACGAGCAGTACTTC
.,TRBJ1-2,few,TRBV5-1,CASSQQGSGYGYTF,TGCGCCAGCAGCCAACAGGGTTCCGGCTATGGCTACACCTTC
.,TRBJ2-7,.,TRBV29-1,CSVDGGSYEQYF,TGCAGCGTTGATGGAGGGTCCTACGAGCAGTACTTC
TRBD2,TRBJ2-7,.,TRBV28,CASRRSSGGAYEQYF,TGTGCCAGCCGAAGGTCTAGCGGGGGGGCCTACGAGCAGTACTTC
.,TRBJ2-2,.,TRBV2,CASADSWNTGELFF,TGTGCCAGTGCAGACAGCTGGAACACCGGGGAGCTGTTTTTT
TRBD2,TRBJ2-5,.,TRBV6-6,CASSPTSGGPQETQYF,TGTGCCAGCAGTCCCACTAGCGGGGGGCCGCAAGAGACCCAGTACTTC
.,TRBJ2-1,.,TRBV30,CAWEVSSYNEQFF,TGTGCCTGGGAAGTTAGCTCCTACAATGAGCAGTTCTTC
.,TRBJ2-7,few,TRBV11-2,CASSFLDWRGEQYF,TGTGCCAGCAGCTTCCTGGATTGGAGGGGCGAGCAGTACTTC
TRBD2,TRBJ2-7,.,TRBV6-5,CASSLTSGASYEQYF,TGTGCCAGCAGTCTAACTAGCGGGGCCTCCTACGAGCAGTACTTC